This T cell receptor beta chain was obtained from a study of blood T cells in healthy people across ages. A sample-barcoded 5' primer and a J-beta primer mix were used in a second PCR of about 7 to 12 cycles. Tagging of each cDNA molecule was performed by a template-switch adaptor with 12 random nucleotides. TCRdb fed the 5' RACE reads into MiXCR, producing one record per CDR3 protein. The sample records some 1.7 million distinct CDR3 sequences, approximately 30% being singletons. Germline CDR1 and CDR2: LGHNA and YNFKEQ. This CDR3 region has 16 residues. Trimming took 1 base from V and 0 from J; bases not matched to a gene: 5. Whole-study results and caveats: Getting older went along with TCR beta diversity per million T cells dropping roughly linearly.

Worth noting for this clonotype: The antigen is undetermined.

The specimen was blood. The chain combines TRBV4-2 with TRBJ2-7; 8 nucleotides line up with TRBD1. This sequence originates from a woman in her 30s in good health. Written as DNA, the CDR3 is TGTGCCAGCAGCCAAGCAGGGGGCGTGACCTCCTACGAGCAGTACTTC. It codes for CASSQAGGVTSYEQYF.